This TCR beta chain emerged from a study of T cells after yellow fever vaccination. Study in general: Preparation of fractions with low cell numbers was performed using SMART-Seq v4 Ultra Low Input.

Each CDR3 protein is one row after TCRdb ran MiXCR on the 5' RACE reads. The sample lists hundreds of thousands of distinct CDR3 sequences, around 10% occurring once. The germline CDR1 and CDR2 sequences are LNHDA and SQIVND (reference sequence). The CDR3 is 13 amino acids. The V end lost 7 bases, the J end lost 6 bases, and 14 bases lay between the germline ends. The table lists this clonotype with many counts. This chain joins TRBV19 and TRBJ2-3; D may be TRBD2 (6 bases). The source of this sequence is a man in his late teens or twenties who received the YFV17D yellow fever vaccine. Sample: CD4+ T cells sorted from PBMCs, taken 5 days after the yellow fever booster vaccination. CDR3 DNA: TGTGCCAGTATGGGGGGAACTTGGGATACGCAGTATTTT. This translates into CASMGGTWDTQYF.